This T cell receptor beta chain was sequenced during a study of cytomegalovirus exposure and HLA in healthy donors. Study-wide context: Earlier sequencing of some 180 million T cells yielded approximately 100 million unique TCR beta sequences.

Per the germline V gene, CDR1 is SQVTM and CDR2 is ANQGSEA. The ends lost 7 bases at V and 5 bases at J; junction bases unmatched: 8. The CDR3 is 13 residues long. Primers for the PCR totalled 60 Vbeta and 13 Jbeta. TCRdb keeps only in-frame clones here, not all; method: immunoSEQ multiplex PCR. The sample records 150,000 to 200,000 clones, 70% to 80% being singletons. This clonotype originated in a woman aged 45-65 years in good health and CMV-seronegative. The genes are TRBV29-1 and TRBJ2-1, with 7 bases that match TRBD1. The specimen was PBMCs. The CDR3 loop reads CSAQGTAHNEQFF. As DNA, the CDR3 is TGCAGCGCACAAGGGACAGCCCACAATGAGCAGTTCTTC.